Presented here are 24 T cell receptor beta chains from one specimen sequenced in a study of CD8+CD57+ T cells in acquired aplastic anemia. TCR beta VDJ combinations and CDR3 sequences were profiled from genomic DNA. TCRdb re-called the reads with MiXCR, one entry per CDR3 protein. Of roughly 500,000 distinct CDR3 sequences in the sample, around 30% are singletons; the top ten hold roughly 0.89%. In patients chosen for sequencing, flow cytometry had shown CD8+CD57+ cell expansion. The sample was sorted CD4+, CD8+, or CD8+CD57+ T cells (not recorded which) from PBMCs. These receptors originate from a human donor with aplastic anemia.

Comment on this clonotype: A much larger clone differs by one base, so this may be a read error. The chain has TRBV10-3 and TRBJ1-6; 8 bases match TRBD1. The CDR3 spans 14 residues. CDR1 is ENHRY, CDR2 SYGVKD, per germline. The CDR3 loop is CPTHRTGQNSPLHF. The DNA of the CDR3 is TGTCCCACCCATCGGACAGGGCAAAATTCACCCCTCCACTTT.

This rearrangement joins TRBV11-2 to TRBJ2-1; TRBD2 matches at 9 bases. V was pared by 5 bases and J by 2 bases, with 7 bases of the junction left unmatched. Germline V gives CDR1 SGHAT, CDR2 FQNNGV. This CDR3 is built from 16 residues. In nucleotides, the CDR3 is TGTGCCAGCAGCACTACTAGCGGGCCTCCCTACAATGAGCAGTTCTTC. It codes for CASSTTSGPPYNEQFF.

The chain has TRBV15 and TRBJ1-6, with 7 bases fitting TRBD1. This CDR3 has 15 amino acids. In germline, CDR1 is LNHNV, CDR2 YYDKDF (reference sequence). V trimming: 0 bases; J trimming: 9 bases; junction bases outside the gene matches: 5. In nucleotides, the CDR3 is TGTGCCACCAGCAGAGAAGGACAGGATACTTCACCCCTCCACTTT. Its protein is CATSREGQDTSPLHF.

A few counts support this clonotype. J is TRBJ1-5 and V is TRBV11-2; possibly TRBD1 for D (5 bases). Between the trimmed V and J ends, which lost 6 bases and 2 bases, there was a span of 20 bases. CDR3 length equals 17 residues. Germline lookup yields CDR1 SGHAT and CDR2 FQNNGV. CDR3 loop: CASSPGTYFTGNQPQHF. CDR3 nucleotides: TGTGCCAGCAGTCCCGGGACTTACTTTACGGGCAATCAGCCCCAGCATTTT.

This clonotype turned up a few times. This could be a read error, since a much larger clone is one nucleotide away. V and J are TRBV19 and TRBJ2-5, with D possibly called TRBD1 or TRBD2 (5 bases each). Trimming pared 3 bases from V and 4 bases from J, leaving 12 bases between. From germline, CDR1 is LNHDA and CDR2 SQIVND (reference sequence). The CDR3 has 14 amino acids. This chain's CDR3 is CASSMGIGTETQYF. The CDR3 DNA reads as TGTGCCAGTAGTATGGGAATAGGGACAGAGACCCAGTACTTC.

This clonotype was detected only a few times. V gene TRBV19 combines with J gene TRBJ2-1; possibly TRBD1 or TRBD2 for D (6 bases each). Per the germline V gene, CDR1 is LNHDA and CDR2 is SQIVND (reference sequence). There are 16 residues in the CDR3. Trimming left V 7 bases short and J 7 bases short, with 23 bases between. The CDR3 spells CASTVGARDRGNEQFF. In nucleotides, the CDR3 is TGTGCCAGTACCGTGGGGGCGCGGGATAGGGGGAATGAGCAGTTCTTC.

This clonotype came up many times. V and J are TRBV11-1 and TRBJ2-6; either TRBD1 or TRBD2 may supply D (5 bases each). Germline V CDR1 and CDR2: SGHAT, FQDESV (reference sequence). This CDR3 has 20 amino acids. The V and J ends lost 1 base and 0 bases respectively, with 19 bases between them. The CDR3 reads CASSLVRFQGPPSGANVLTF. The CDR3 DNA is TGTGCCAGCAGCTTAGTCAGGTTCCAGGGACCCCCCTCTGGGGCCAACGTCCTGACTTTC. Combining the CDR3 with reference TRBV11-1 and TRBJ2-6 gives the whole variable domain EAEVAQSPRYKITEKSQAVAFWCDPISGHATLYWYRQILGQGPELLVQFQDESVVDDSQLPKDRFSAERLKGVDSTLKIQPAELGDSAMYLCASSLVRFQGPPSGANVLTFGAGSRLTVL.

In this sample, this clonotype turned up many times. The chain carries TRBV10-2 and TRBJ2-1, with D possibly TRBD2 on 5 matching bases. Germline values: CDR1 WSHSY, CDR2 SAAADI. With 4 bases removed from V and 4 bases from J, the gap between germline ends came to 14 bases. The CDR3 is 15 residues long. The CDR3 DNA reads as TGCGCCAGCAGTGGAGGTTCGGGGATTTACAATGAGCAGTTCTTC. It is translated as CASSGGSGIYNEQFF.

This clonotype was seen many times. This chain connects TRBV19 to TRBJ2-1, with TRBD2 matching over 9 bases. The junction had 6 bases not matched to a gene; V was cut back by 7 bases and J by 2 bases. The CDR3 sequence is 15 residues long. The germline CDR1 and CDR2 sequences are LNHDA and SQIVND (reference sequence). Written as DNA, the CDR3 is TGTGCCAGTATGGATAGCGGGAGCGCCTACAATGAGCAGTTCTTC. It is translated as CASMDSGSAYNEQFF.

As concerns this clonotype: A much larger clone sits a single nucleotide away, making a read error possible. The genes are TRBV2 and TRBJ2-7; D is possibly TRBD1 (6 bases). Between the trimmed V and J ends, which lost 8 bases and 4 bases, there was a span of 18 bases. The V gene's germline CDR1 is SNHLY and CDR2 FYNNEI. The CDR3 runs to 14 residues. The CDR3 nucleotides are TGTGCCAGCGGCTCCGGGGCAGGGGCGTACGAGCAGTACTTC. Translation: CASGSGAGAYEQYF. The whole variable domain, remainder taken from reference TRBV2 and TRBJ2-7, is EPEVTQTPSHQVTQMGQEVILRCVPISNHLYFYWYRQILGQKVEFLVSFYNNEISEKSEIFDDQFSVERPDGSNFTLKIRSTKLEDSAMYFCASGSGAGAYEQYFGPGTRLTVT.

The V and J genes are TRBV7-6 and TRBJ2-1; D is uncertain. CDR3 length equals 11 residues. The germline V gene has CDR1 SGHVS and CDR2 FNYEAQ. The V end lost 6 bases, the J end lost 12 bases, and 12 bases lay between the germline ends. CDR3 residues: CASSSSGVQFF. The CDR3 region has the DNA TGTGCCAGCAGTTCGAGTGGGGTGCAGTTCTTC.

Many counts were recorded for this clonotype. The CDR3 bases are TGTGCCAGCAGTGAACTATATGAGCAGTTCTTC. Protein sequence: CASSELYEQFF. The chain carries TRBV2 and TRBJ2-1; D gene uncertain. The CDR3 contains 11 residues. Trimming removed 2 bases from V and 8 bases from J, with 4 bases in between. CDR1 is SNHLY, CDR2 FYNNEI, per germline.

Note on this clonotype: This CDR3 is missing its conserved last phenylalanine or tryptophan, likely due to a read error. The DNA is left out, because the CDR3 cannot be placed on it with certainty; the CDR3 is given as TCRdb lists it. The J gene is TRBJ1-5, the V gene TRBV2. Per the germline V gene, CDR1 is SNHLY and CDR2 is FYNNEI. The CDR3 is 9 amino acids in total, end residues counted. Here the CDR3 reads CASIPGREG.

The sample holds a few counts of this clonotype. The CDR3 spells CASSYSRVVGNSPLHF. The CDR3 region has the DNA TGTGCCAGCAGTTACTCGAGGGTGGTTGGAAATTCACCCCTCCACTTT. The rearrangement joins TRBV6-2 or TRBV6-3 to TRBJ1-6, with D uncertain. This CDR3 has 16 amino acids. CDR1 is MNHEY, CDR2 SVGEGT, per germline. Trimming took off 0 bases at V and 7 bases at J, with 13 bases between the two ends.

This rearrangement joins TRBV2 to TRBJ2-7; the match to TRBD1 covers 7 bases. CDR1 is SNHLY, CDR2 FYNNEI, per germline. Trimming cost V 8 bases and J 0 bases; bases outside gene matches: 7. This CDR3 is 14 amino acids long. The CDR3 DNA follows: TGTGCCAGCCGACCGGACAGGTTCTCCTACGAGCAGTACTTC. Translation gives CASRPDRFSYEQYF.

This clonotype was observed at least ten times. The chain has TRBV2 and TRBJ2-5; tentatively, D is TRBD1 or TRBD2 (5 bases each). This CDR3 has 12 amino acids. V lost 8 bases to trimming and J lost 4 bases, with 11 bases between them. Germline V lookup: CDR1 SNHLY, CDR2 FYNNEI. The CDR3: CASYAGTETQYF. CDR3 DNA: TGTGCCAGCTATGCAGGGACAGAGACCCAGTACTTC. The variable domain in full, with the rest retrieved from reference TRBV2 and TRBJ2-5, is EPEVTQTPSHQVTQMGQEVILRCVPISNHLYFYWYRQILGQKVEFLVSFYNNEISEKSEIFDDQFSVERPDGSNFTLKIRSTKLEDSAMYFCASYAGTETQYFGPGTRLLVL.

This clonotype has a count of ten or more. The DNA for the CDR3 is TGCGCCAGCAGTGGAAGGGTGGATTCACCCCTCCACTTT. This gives the protein CASSGRVDSPLHF. The rearrangement joins TRBV10-1 to TRBJ1-6, with no clear D. The V end was cut by 4 bases, the J end by 8 bases, with 9 bases between. The CDR3 has 13 amino acids. From germline, CDR1 is WNHNN and CDR2 SYGVQD (reference sequence).

DNA of the CDR3: TGTGCCAGCAGTGTACCCTCGCAGGGAAACTATGGCTACACCTTC. Translation: CASSVPSQGNYGYTF. The rearrangement joins TRBV2 to TRBJ1-2; TRBD1 might be the D (5 bases). Trimming cost V 4 bases and J 2 bases, with 14 bases left between them. Looked up from germline, CDR1 is SNHLY and CDR2 is FYNNEI. The CDR3 runs to 15 residues.

Comment on this clonotype: A much larger clone differs by one base, so this may be a read error. J is TRBJ2-7 and V is TRBV20-1, with D possibly being TRBD1 (6 bases). The germline V and J ends were trimmed by 4 bases and 9 bases, with 22 bases remaining between them. Looked up from germline, CDR1 is DFQATT and CDR2 is SNEGSKA (reference sequence). The CDR3 has 14 amino acids. The CDR3 loop is CSAITDIRGEGQYF. The CDR3 DNA sequence: TGCAGTGCTATCACAGACATCAGGGGTGAAGGGCAGTACTTC.

The rearrangement links TRBV7-8 to TRBJ2-2; no clear D gene. Between the trimmed V and J ends, which lost 5 bases and 0 bases, there was a span of 13 bases. CDR3 length equals 16 residues. The germline V gene has CDR1 SGHVS and CDR2 FQNEAQ. CDR3 residues: CASSQERIANTGELFF. CDR3 DNA: TGTGCCAGCAGCCAGGAACGGATAGCGAACACCGGGGAGCTGTTTTTT.

This clonotype appeared many times. The gene calls are TRBV6-5 and TRBJ1-2, with a weak D call TRBD1 (5 bases). Germline V gene sequence: CDR1 MNHEY, CDR2 SVGAGI. The CDR3 covers 14 residues. V was shortened by 1 base and J by 5 bases, with 11 bases between the two germline ends. The CDR3: CASSYLGRGYGYTF. As DNA, the CDR3 is TGTGCCAGCAGTTACTTAGGCCGGGGGTATGGCTACACCTTC.

This clonotype was observed a few times. The chain combines TRBV6-1 with TRBJ1-2; TRBD1 is a possible D gene (5 bases). Deletions cut 9 bases from V and 4 bases from J, with 15 bases between. Per the germline V gene, CDR1 is MNHNS and CDR2 is SASEGT. The length of the CDR3 is 13 residues. For the CDR3, the DNA is TGTGCCAGTGATCAGCCGGGACTCTATGGCTACACCTTC. The encoded protein is CASDQPGLYGYTF.

This clonotype was counted between two and nine times. The chain employs TRBV10-3 and TRBJ1-6; 10 bases align to TRBD1. Germline assignment: CDR1 ENHRY and CDR2 SYGVKD. V shed 6 bases and J 7 bases; nucleotides not matched to a gene: 6. CDR3 length: 15 residues. The CDR3 DNA sequence: TGTGCCATCAGGGATAGGACAGGGGGAAATTCACCCCTCCACTTT. Amino acids: CAIRDRTGGNSPLHF.

This clonotype appeared many times. The chain uses TRBV7-6 and TRBJ2-3; D is undetermined. Germline CDR1 SGHVS, CDR2 FNYEAQ. Trimming left V 5 bases short and J 4 bases short, with 10 bases between. The CDR3 extends over 13 amino acids. The chain's CDR3 is CASSPRPPDTQYF. The CDR3 DNA sequence: TGTGCCAGCAGCCCCCGACCACCAGATACGCAGTATTTT.